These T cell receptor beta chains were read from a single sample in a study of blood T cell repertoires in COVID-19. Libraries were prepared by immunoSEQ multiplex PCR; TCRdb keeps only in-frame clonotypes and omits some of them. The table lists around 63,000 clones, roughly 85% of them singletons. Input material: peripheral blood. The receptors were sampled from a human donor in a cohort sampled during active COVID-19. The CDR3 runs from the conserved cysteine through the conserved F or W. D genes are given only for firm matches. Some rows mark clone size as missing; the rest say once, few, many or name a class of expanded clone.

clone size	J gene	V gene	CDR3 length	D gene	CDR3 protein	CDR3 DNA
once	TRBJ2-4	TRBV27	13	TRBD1	CASRRGQGSIQYF	TGTGCCAGCAGACGGGGACAGGGGAGCATTCAGTACTTC
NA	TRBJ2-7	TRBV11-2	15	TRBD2	CASSLSGRPSYEQYF	TGTGCCAGCAGCCTTAGCGGGAGGCCCTCCTACGAGCAGTACTTC
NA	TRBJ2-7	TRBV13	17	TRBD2	CASSLRGPPAGGGEQYF	TGTGCCAGCAGCCTCCGAGGACCTCCAGCGGGAGGAGGCGAGCAGTACTTC
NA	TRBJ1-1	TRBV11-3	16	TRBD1	CASSLAGTGGRGEAFF	TGTGCCAGCAGCTTAGCCGGGACAGGGGGTCGGGGAGAAGCTTTCTTT
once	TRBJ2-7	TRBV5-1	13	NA	CASSPEGVREQYF	TGCGCCAGCAGCCCCGAAGGGGTACGCGAGCAGTACTTC
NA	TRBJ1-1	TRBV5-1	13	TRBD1	CASSLQGDTEAFF	TGCGCCAGCAGCTTACAGGGGGACACTGAAGCTTTCTTT
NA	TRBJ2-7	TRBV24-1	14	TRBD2	CATSTGLAAAEQYF	TGTGCCACCAGTACGGGACTAGCGGCAGCAGAGCAGTACTTC
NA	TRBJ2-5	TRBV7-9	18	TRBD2	CASSLYRQRGFLRETQYF	TGTGCCAGCAGCTTATATCGACAGCGGGGATTCCTTCGGGAGACCCAGTACTTC
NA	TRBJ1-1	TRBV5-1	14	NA	CASRVLGEGTEAFF	TGCGCCAGCAGGGTTCTCGGGGAAGGCACTGAAGCTTTCTTT
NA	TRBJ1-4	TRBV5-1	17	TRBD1	CASSLATTGEKEEKLFF	TGCGCCAGCAGCTTGGCCACGACAGGGGAGAAGGAAGAAAAACTGTTTTTT
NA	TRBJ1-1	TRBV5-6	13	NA	CASSLFSGPEAFF	TGTGCCAGCAGCTTGTTTTCAGGTCCTGAAGCTTTCTTT
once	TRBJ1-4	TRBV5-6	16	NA	CASSLAGGAENEKLFF	TGTGCCAGCAGCTTGGCCGGGGGGGCAGAGAATGAAAAACTGTTTTTT
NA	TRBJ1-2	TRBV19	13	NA	CASSIPGYYGYTF	TGTGCCAGTAGTATCCCCGGGTACTATGGCTACACCTTC
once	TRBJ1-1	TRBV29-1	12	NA	CSAGGLNTEAFF	TGCAGCGCCGGAGGGTTGAACACTGAAGCTTTCTTT
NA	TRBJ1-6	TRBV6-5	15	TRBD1	CASSYAGQGKSPLHF	TGTGCCAGCAGTTACGCGGGACAGGGGAAATCACCCCTCCACTTT
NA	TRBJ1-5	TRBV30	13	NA	CACAGQINQPQHF	TGTGCATGCGCCGGACAGATCAATCAGCCCCAGCATTTT
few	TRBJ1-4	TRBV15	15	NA	CATSRGGLDNEKLFF	TGTGCCACCAGCAGAGGAGGGTTGGATAATGAAAAACTGTTTTTT
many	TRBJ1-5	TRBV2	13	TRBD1	CASGRQGGQPQHF	TGTGCCAGCGGTCGACAGGGAGGTCAGCCCCAGCATTTT
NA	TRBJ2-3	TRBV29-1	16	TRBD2	CSVEGPLGRGTDTQYF	TGCAGCGTTGAAGGCCCTCTAGGGAGGGGCACAGATACGCAGTATTTT
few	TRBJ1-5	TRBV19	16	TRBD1	CASSIMGQGAGEPQHF	TGTGCCAGTAGTATAATGGGGCAGGGGGCCGGAGAGCCCCAGCATTTT
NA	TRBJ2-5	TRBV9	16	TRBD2	CASSVAPAGDQGTQYF	TGTGCCAGCAGCGTAGCCCCAGCGGGAGATCAGGGGACCCAGTACTTC
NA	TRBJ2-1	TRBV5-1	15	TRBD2	CASSLGGSPYNEQFF	TGCGCCAGCAGCTTGGGCGGGAGCCCTTACAATGAGCAGTTCTTC
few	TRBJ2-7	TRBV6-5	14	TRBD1	CASSPGQRAYEQYF	TGTGCCAGCAGTCCGGGACAGAGGGCCTACGAGCAGTACTTC
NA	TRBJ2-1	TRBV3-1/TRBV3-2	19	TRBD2	CASSQERLAGGGRNNEQFF	TGTGCCAGCAGCCAAGAAAGGCTAGCGGGAGGTGGGAGGAACAATGAGCAGTTCTTC
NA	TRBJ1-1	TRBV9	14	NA	CASRPSGGHTEAFF	TGTGCCAGCAGACCCTCCGGGGGGCACACTGAAGCTTTCTTT
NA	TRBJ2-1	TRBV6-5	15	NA	CASSPPGLASNEQFF	TGTGCCAGCAGCCCCCCTGGGCTAGCGAGTAATGAGCAGTTCTTC
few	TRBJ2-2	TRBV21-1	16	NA	CASSKFGSGRAGELFF	TGTGCCAGCAGCAAATTCGGTAGCGGGAGGGCCGGGGAGCTGTTTTTT
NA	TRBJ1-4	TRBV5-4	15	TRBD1	CASSPRTGGNEKLFF	TGTGCCAGCAGCCCGCGGACAGGGGGTAATGAAAAACTGTTTTTT